The 23 T cell receptor beta chains given below trace back to one sample, sequenced in a study of OX40 agonist ivuxolimab in advanced cancers. This table comes from immunoSEQ multiplex PCR, and its TCRdb copy is limited to in-frame clones, with some not included. The data contain 74,000 or so clones, roughly 91% of them singletons. Material: CD4+ or CD8+ T cells sorted from blood, obtained in a trial of the OX40 agonist ivuxolimab. The origin of the receptors is an adult with an advanced solid tumor such as melanoma, head and neck, liver or kidney cancer.

In DNA form, the CDR3 reads TGCGCCAGCAGCCAAGTGGGGGGTACAGGGGACTATGGCTACACCTTC. It codes for CASSQVGGTGDYGYTF. This chain links TRBV4-3 with TRBJ1-2; 7 bases agree with TRBD1. The CDR3 has 16 amino acids. The J segment lost 3 bases and the V segment lost 1 base, leaving 8 bases of the junction unmatched. The V gene's germline CDR1 is LGHNA and CDR2 YSLEER.

The chain employs TRBV10-3 and TRBJ2-7; 7 bases agree with TRBD2. Losses at the gene ends were 5 bases for V and 5 bases for J; bases not matched to a gene: 9. This CDR3 spans 14 amino acids. Germline V gene sequence: CDR1 ENHRY, CDR2 SYGVKD. The CDR3 DNA follows: TGTGCCATCAGTACCGGGGAGGGCCGCCACGAGCAGTACTTC. It specifies CAISTGEGRHEQYF.

The CDR3 here is CAISDAGDRLLYGYTF. The DNA for the CDR3 is TGTGCCATCAGTGACGCCGGGGACAGGCTTCTATATGGCTACACCTTC. The V and J genes are TRBV10-3 and TRBJ1-2; 8 bases are a match to TRBD1. Unmatched junction bases numbered 11, after V lost 3 bases and J lost 5 bases. Germline-derived CDR1 and CDR2 are ENHRY and SYGVKD. The CDR3 length is 16 residues.

J is TRBJ2-3 and V is TRBV5-6, with 10 positions matching TRBD1. The J segment lost 14 bases and the V segment lost 1 base, leaving 7 bases of the junction unmatched. This CDR3 contains 13 residues. The V gene's germline CDR1 is SGHDT and CDR2 YYEEEE. This CDR3 is CASSLWGQGLPYF. CDR3 coding DNA: TGTGCCAGCAGCTTGTGGGGACAGGGGCTCCCGTATTTT.

This sequence joins TRBV27 and TRBJ2-1, with D perhaps matching TRBD1 or TRBD2 (5 bases each). Deletions cut 8 bases from V and 6 bases from J, with 14 bases between. There are 13 residues in the CDR3. Germline V gene lookup returns CDR1 MNHEY and CDR2 SMNVEV (reference sequence). CDR3 DNA: TGTGCCAGCGTGGGGGTAGCGCCCAATGAGCAGTTCTTC. Translating gives CASVGVAPNEQFF.

The table lists this clone with a few counts. J is TRBJ2-1 and V is TRBV9; 11 bases line up with TRBD2. The CDR3 sequence is 16 residues long. The junction had 6 bases not matched to a gene; V was cut back by 0 bases and J by 7 bases. Per the germline V gene, CDR1 is SGDLS and CDR2 is YYNGEE. In DNA form, the CDR3 reads TGTGCCAGCAGCGTAGAGGTAGCGGGGGGGATAAATGAGCAGTTCTTC. It codes for CASSVEVAGGINEQFF.

The chain uses TRBV9 and TRBJ2-6, with a tentative D call TRBD1 (6 bases). CDR3 length equals 16 residues. Germline values: CDR1 SGDLS, CDR2 YYNGEE. Trimming removed 1 base at V and 4 bases at J, with 12 bases between. The DNA of the CDR3 is TGTGCCAGCAGCGTAAACAGGGCGCAGGGGGCCAACGTCCTGACTTTC. Translated, it gives CASSVNRAQGANVLTF.

In DNA, the CDR3 is TGTGCCAGCAGCCCGGGAGGAGGAGAGACCCAGTACTTC. It codes for CASSPGGGETQYF. V and J are TRBV6-5 and TRBJ2-5; 7 bases align to TRBD2. V lost 6 bases, J lost 4 bases, and 5 bases stayed unmatched. The CDR3 runs to 13 residues. Germline values: CDR1 MNHEY, CDR2 SVGAGI.

V and J are TRBV4-1 and TRBJ1-4; the D gene is possibly TRBD1 (6 bases). Looked up from germline, CDR1 is MGHRA and CDR2 is YSYEKL. The CDR3 is 14 residues long. V was cut by 4 bases and J by 10 bases, with 16 bases left in between. CDR3 nucleotide sequence: TGCGCCAGCAGCCCCGAGGGGGGTTTCGGAAAACTGTTTTTT. Its translation is CASSPEGGFGKLFF.

The chain uses TRBV19 and TRBJ2-3; D is unclear. From germline, CDR1 is LNHDA and CDR2 SQIVND (reference sequence). The ends were cut back, 1 base at V and 1 base at J, with 6 bases in the middle. The CDR3 consists of 14 residues. In nucleotides, the CDR3 is TGTGCCAGTAGTATAGTACGGGGCACAGATACGCAGTATTTT. Amino acid sequence: CASSIVRGTDTQYF.

The chain carries TRBV9 and TRBJ1-1; TRBD1 matches 8 bases. J lost 1 base, V lost 3 bases, and 17 bases had no gene match. The CDR3 is 19 amino acids. CDR1 is SGDLS and CDR2 is YYNGEE in the germline V gene. The chain's CDR3 is CASSAHRGPGTGQNTEAFF. The CDR3 DNA sequence: TGTGCCAGCAGCGCCCACCGGGGACCCGGGACAGGACAGAACACTGAAGCTTTCTTT.

V is TRBV6-5 and J is TRBJ1-1; D gene unclear. The CDR3 runs 15 residues. V lost 4 bases to trimming and J lost 4 bases, with 16 bases between them. Per the germline V gene, CDR1 is MNHEY and CDR2 is SVGAGI. CDR3 DNA sequence: TGTGCCAGCAGTTCCCAGTGGAGGGAGGGCACTGAAGCTTTCTTT. Its translation is CASSSQWREGTEAFF.

The CDR3 reads CASSRQLAGNTGELFF. The CDR3 DNA sequence: TGTGCCAGCAGCCGTCAACTAGCGGGAAACACCGGGGAGCTGTTTTTT. The V gene is TRBV13, the J gene TRBJ2-2, with 10 bases fitting TRBD2. Germline V gene sequence: CDR1 PRHDT, CDR2 FYEKMQ (reference sequence). The trim removed 5 bases at V and 2 bases at J, leaving 5 bases unmatched. This CDR3 is 16 amino acids long. Full variable domain (remainder filled in from reference TRBV13 and TRBJ2-2): AAGVIQSPRHLIKEKRETATLKCYPIPRHDTVYWYQQGPGQDPQFLISFYEKMQSDKGSIPDRFSAQQFSDYHSELNMSSLELGDSALYFCASSRQLAGNTGELFFGEGSRLTVL.

This clone was counted a single time. The rearrangement joins TRBV30 to TRBJ2-7, with D maybe TRBD2 (6 bases). Deletions cut 0 bases from V and 2 bases from J, with 14 bases between. Germline CDR1 and CDR2: GTSNPN and SVGIG (reference sequence). The CDR3 has 15 amino acids. The CDR3: CAWSVLGGKAYEQYF. CDR3 nucleotide sequence: TGTGCCTGGAGTGTACTGGGCGGGAAAGCCTACGAGCAGTACTTC. Together with reference TRBV30 and TRBJ2-7, the CDR3 gives the full variable domain: SQTIHQWPATLVQPVGSPLSLECTVEGTSNPNLYWYRQAAGRGLQLLFYSVGIGQISSEVPQNLSASRPQDRQFILSSKKLLLSDSGFYLCAWSVLGGKAYEQYFGPGTRLTVT.

The chain is built from TRBV11-2 and TRBJ2-1, with a tentative D call TRBD2 (6 bases). Per the germline V gene, CDR1 is SGHAT and CDR2 is FQNNGV. CDR3 length: 14 amino acids. The germline V and J ends were trimmed by 8 bases and 5 bases, with 16 bases remaining between them. The CDR3 spells CASSPGADNNEQFF. Written as DNA, the CDR3 is TGTGCCAGCTCCCCGGGAGCAGACAACAATGAGCAGTTCTTC.

V gene TRBV11-2 combines with J gene TRBJ2-1, with 9 bases fitting TRBD2. The CDR3 loop spans 15 amino acids. The V gene's germline CDR1 is SGHAT and CDR2 FQNNGV. V gave up 5 bases and J gave up 7 bases; unmatched junction bases: 9. The CDR3 region has the DNA TGTGCCAGCAGCATAGCACCCGCGGGGGGGAATGAGCAGTTCTTC. Protein: CASSIAPAGGNEQFF.

The chain has TRBV27 and TRBJ1-5; 7 nucleotides line up with TRBD1. Germline values: CDR1 MNHEY, CDR2 SMNVEV (reference sequence). There are 14 residues in the CDR3. Trimming took 3 bases from V and 4 from J; bases not matched to a gene: 3. The CDR3 sequence: CASSLTGPNQPQHF. The CDR3 nucleotides are TGTGCCAGCAGTTTGACAGGGCCAAATCAGCCCCAGCATTTT.

V gene TRBV5-6 combines with J gene TRBJ1-2; 7 bases line up with TRBD1. The CDR3 is 13 residues long. V trimming: 5 bases; J trimming: 4 bases; junction bases outside the gene matches: 5. Germline V CDR1 and CDR2: SGHDT, YYEEEE. CDR3 amino acids: CASREQGSYGYTF. The CDR3 DNA reads as TGTGCCAGCAGGGAACAGGGGTCCTATGGCTACACCTTC.

The chain is built from TRBV7-8 and TRBJ1-2; 7 bases line up with TRBD1. V gave up 0 bases and J gave up 7 bases; unmatched junction bases: 11. Per the germline V gene, CDR1 is SGHVS and CDR2 is FQNEAQ. This CDR3 has 16 amino acids. The CDR3 bases are TGTGCCAGCAGCTTAGCAAAAGGGGGCGCGGTTTCTGGCTACACCTTC. This codes for CASSLAKGGAVSGYTF.

This sequence joins TRBV4-3 and TRBJ2-1; D unresolved. CDR1 is LGHNA, CDR2 YSLEER, per germline. The CDR3 runs to 14 residues. Trimming took off 1 base at V and 3 bases at J, with 7 bases between the two ends. CDR3 DNA: TGCGCCAGCAGCCAAGGGACGGGCTACAATGAGCAGTTCTTC. This codes for CASSQGTGYNEQFF.

The chain uses TRBV19 and TRBJ1-1, with D unclear. This CDR3 is built from 14 residues. Trimming removed 5 bases at V and 3 bases at J, with 13 bases between. CDR1 LNHDA and CDR2 SQIVND come from the germline V gene (reference sequence). CDR3 DNA sequence: TGTGCCAGTAGTGAATCTTATCGGGACACTGAAGCTTTCTTT. Translating gives CASSESYRDTEAFF.

The rearrangement uses TRBV20-1 and TRBJ2-2; TRBD1 might be the D (6 bases). CDR1 DFQATT and CDR2 SNEGSKA come from the germline V gene (reference sequence). The CDR3 totals 11 residues. Trimming stripped 6 bases from V and 9 bases from J, with 11 bases between. This CDR3 is CSARGRRELFF. The CDR3 DNA sequence: TGCAGTGCCAGGGGCAGGAGGGAGCTGTTTTTT.

The chain links TRBV9 to TRBJ1-5; TRBD1 is a possible D gene (6 bases). The CDR3 totals 15 residues. V was clipped by 0 bases and J by 3 bases, with 10 bases between them. Germline V lookup: CDR1 SGDLS, CDR2 YYNGEE. Here the CDR3 DNA reads TGTGCCAGCAGCGTAGGGGTGGGGGCCAATCAGCCCCAGCATTTT. It specifies CASSVGVGANQPQHF.